The 15 T cell receptor beta chains below come from one sample, sequenced in a study of cytomegalovirus exposure and HLA in healthy donors. The PCR ran on 60 Vbeta and 13 Jbeta primers. TCRdb's copy holds only in-frame clones and misses some; the assay was immunoSEQ multiplex PCR. The sample has fewer than 45,000 clones; more than 90% are singletons. The material sequenced was PBMCs. The source of these receptors is a woman in her late teens or twenties in good health and CMV-seronegative.

The gene calls are TRBV7-9 and TRBJ2-2, with 8 positions matching TRBD2. Germline lookup yields CDR1 SEHNR and CDR2 FQNEAQ (reference sequence). With V trimmed by 5 bases and J by 0 bases, 11 bases remained unmatched. CDR3 length: 18 amino acids. The CDR3 nucleotides are TGTGCCAGCAGCATACCCGGGGTCGGGAGGGCGAACACCGGGGAGCTGTTTTTT. It specifies CASSIPGVGRANTGELFF.

The chain couples TRBV5-4 to TRBJ2-1, with 12 bases fitting TRBD1. J was trimmed by 8 bases and V by 4 bases; bases with no gene match: 7. Germline V gives CDR1 SGHNT, CDR2 YYREEE (reference sequence). This CDR3 contains 15 residues. CDR3 sequence reads: CASSLAGTGGDEQFF. The DNA for the CDR3 is TGTGCCAGCAGCCTCGCCGGGACAGGGGGCGATGAGCAGTTCTTC.

The chain uses TRBV9 and TRBJ2-3; 13 bases line up with TRBD2. Germline V CDR1 and CDR2: SGDLS, YYNGEE. CDR3 length: 17 amino acids. J was trimmed by 4 bases and V by 3 bases; bases with no gene match: 8. This CDR3 is CASSGTSGSPNPDTQYF. For the CDR3, the DNA is TGTGCCAGCAGCGGGACTAGCGGGAGTCCCAACCCAGATACGCAGTATTTT. Using reference TRBV9 and TRBJ2-3 for the parts outside the CDR3, the full variable domain is DSGVTQTPKHLITATGQRVTLRCSPRSGDLSVYWYQQSLDQGLQFLIQYYNGEERAKGNILERFSAQQFPDLHSELNLSSLELGDSALYFCASSGTSGSPNPDTQYFGPGTRLTVL.

This clone occurred once. The V call is TRBV28, the J call TRBJ1-6; D not resolved. The CDR3 loop spans 16 amino acids. Germline V gene lookup returns CDR1 MDHEN and CDR2 SYDVKM. The V and J ends lost 5 bases and 0 bases respectively, with 11 bases between them. CDR3 in amino acids: CASSRNRDSYNSPLHF. In DNA, the CDR3 is TGTGCCAGCAGTCGAAACAGAGACTCCTATAATTCACCCCTCCACTTT.

The chain couples TRBV11-2 to TRBJ2-1, with 11 nucleotides matching TRBD2. The germline CDR1 and CDR2 sequences are SGHAT and FQNNGV. V shed 4 bases, J shed 10 bases, and the junction held 21 bases outside the gene matches. The CDR3 consists of 19 residues. The CDR3 sequence is CASSSGGNWRLAGGGEQFF. CDR3 coding DNA: TGTGCCAGCAGCTCCGGCGGCAATTGGAGGCTAGCGGGAGGTGGCGAGCAGTTCTTC.

The chain links TRBV27 to TRBJ1-3; D is unclear. Germline CDR1 MNHEY, CDR2 SMNVEV (reference sequence). The CDR3 is made up of 15 amino acids. V was clipped by 3 bases and J by 0 bases, with 9 bases between them. The CDR3 DNA is TGTGCCAGCAGTTTGGACTCAAGCTCTGGAAACACCATATATTTT. Amino acids: CASSLDSSSGNTIYF.

The V call is TRBV9, the J call TRBJ2-3, with TRBD2 identical over 7 bases. Trimming at V came to 3 bases and at J to 0 bases, leaving 1 base not matched to a gene. Germline V gene lookup returns CDR1 SGDLS and CDR2 YYNGEE. This CDR3 contains 14 residues. CDR3 protein: CASSGSGSTDTQYF. CDR3 nucleotide sequence: TGTGCCAGCAGCGGTAGCGGGAGCACAGATACGCAGTATTTT.

The chain is built from TRBV7-8 and TRBJ2-3, with D perhaps TRBD2 (6 bases). The CDR3 has 15 residues. Germline V gene lookup returns CDR1 SGHVS and CDR2 FQNEAQ. Trimming took off 3 bases at V and 1 base at J, with 11 bases between the two ends. Here the CDR3 reads CASSLVAVRTDTQYF. In nucleotides, the CDR3 is TGTGCCAGCAGCTTGGTAGCGGTACGCACAGATACGCAGTATTTT.

The rearrangement links TRBV5-1 to TRBJ2-2; 7 nucleotides line up with TRBD2. CDR1 is SGHRS, CDR2 YFSETQ, per germline. With 1 base clipped from V and 3 bases from J, the junction kept 6 bases outside the gene matches. This CDR3 comprises 16 residues. The CDR3 reads CASSLFTSADTGELFF. The CDR3 DNA is TGCGCCAGCAGCTTGTTTACTAGCGCCGACACCGGGGAGCTGTTTTTT.

The chain uses TRBV28 and TRBJ2-7, with TRBD2 identical over 7 bases. Germline CDR1 and CDR2: MDHEN and SYDVKM. V lost 10 bases to trimming and J lost 6 bases; unmatched junction nucleotides: 12. The CDR3 sequence is 13 residues long. Here the CDR3 DNA reads TGTGCCATCTCGTTGAGTGGGGGGGTCGAGCAGTACTTC. Translating gives CAISLSGGVEQYF.

The V call is TRBV4-3, the J call TRBJ1-1, with a tentative D call TRBD1 (6 bases). The CDR3 is 15 residues long. Germline CDR1 LGHNA, CDR2 YSLEER. Trimming pared 0 bases from V and 3 bases from J, leaving 11 bases between. The CDR3 DNA follows: TGCGCCAGCAGCCAAGACCCTGGACAGCACACTGAAGCTTTCTTT. It encodes CASSQDPGQHTEAFF.

This clone came up once. The genes are TRBV6-5 and TRBJ2-1, with D possibly matching TRBD2 (6 bases). Germline CDR1 and CDR2: MNHEY and SVGAGI. The CDR3 runs 11 residues. V was shortened by 6 bases and J by 9 bases, with 9 bases between the two germline ends. The CDR3 DNA reads as TGTGCCAGCAGACGGGGACTTGAGCAGTTCTTC. It encodes CASRRGLEQFF.

In its sample, this clone was seen a few times. The V call is TRBV5-1, the J call TRBJ2-3; 8 bases agree with TRBD2. The junction had 5 bases not matched to a gene; V was cut back by 2 bases and J by 3 bases. There are 15 residues in the CDR3. In germline, CDR1 is SGHRS, CDR2 YFSETQ. The CDR3 DNA reads TGCGCCAGCAGCTTACGGGAGGGCCTAACAGATACGCAGTATTTT. Its translation is CASSLREGLTDTQYF.

This sequence joins TRBV15 and TRBJ2-1, with TRBD2 identical over 12 bases. This CDR3 has 17 residues. Trimming removed 5 bases from V and 3 bases from J; junction bases left unmatched: 8. Germline V gene lookup returns CDR1 LNHNV and CDR2 YYDKDF (reference sequence). CDR3 residues: CATSDGLAGTYYNEQFF. CDR3 sequence (DNA): TGTGCCACCAGCGACGGACTAGCGGGAACGTACTACAATGAGCAGTTCTTC.

CDR3 region: CASTLEGRWWVYGYTF. CDR3 sequence (DNA): TGTGCCAGCACCCTCGAGGGGAGGTGGTGGGTCTATGGCTACACCTTC. The chain uses TRBV7-3 and TRBJ1-2, with D perhaps TRBD1 (5 bases). The CDR3 consists of 16 residues. Trimming removed 7 bases at V and 4 bases at J, with 22 bases between. From germline, CDR1 is SGHTA and CDR2 FQGTGA. The full variable domain, rest sourced from reference TRBV7-3 and TRBJ1-2, is GAGVSQTPSNKVTEKGKYVELRCDPISGHTALYWYRQSLGQGPEFLIYFQGTGAADDSGLPNDRFFAVRPEGSVSTLKIQRTERGDSAVYLCASTLEGRWWVYGYTFGSGTRLTVV.